The 3 T cell receptor beta chains below were found in one sample sequenced in a study of T-cell reconstitution after alpha-beta-depleted transplantation in children. TCRbeta library construction was performed incorporating unique molecular identifiers. Each CDR3 protein is one row after TCRdb ran MiXCR on the PCR reads. The sample has some 300,000 distinct CDR3 sequences, around a tenth seen once. The specimen was PBMCs from the stem cell graft donor, collected from the stem cell graft. The receptors stem from a human donor who donated a stem cell graft to a child with acute lymphoblastic leukemia.

Comment on this clonotype: A clone one base away is much larger, so this may be a read error. The V and J genes are TRBV24-1 and TRBJ2-3, with unresolved D. Trimming shortened V by 7 bases and J by 1 base, and 5 bases separated the two germline ends. The CDR3 has 12 amino acids. Per germline, CDR1 KGHDR and CDR2 SFDVKD. The chain's CDR3 is CATRTGTDTQYF. CDR3 in DNA: TGTGCCACCAGAACCGGCACAGATACGCAGTATTTT.

This clonotype was detected ten times or more. The V gene is TRBV6-5, the J gene TRBJ2-7; D is perhaps TRBD2 (6 bases). CDR1 MNHEY and CDR2 SVGAGI come from the germline V gene. This CDR3 is 12 amino acids long. V was cut by 6 bases and J by 8 bases, with 14 bases left in between. Written as DNA, the CDR3 is TGTGCCAGCAGACGTACGGAGGGACAGCAGTACTTC. This codes for CASRRTEGQQYF.

This clonotype was observed a handful of times. The V gene is TRBV18, the J gene TRBJ2-7; maybe TRBD1 (5 bases). The CDR3 has 14 amino acids. The V end was cut by 3 bases, the J end by 2 bases, with 11 bases between. Germline-derived CDR1 and CDR2 are KGHSH and LQKENI. CDR3 loop: CASSPNRPPYEQYF. The CDR3 DNA follows: TGTGCCAGCTCACCGAACAGGCCCCCCTACGAGCAGTACTTC.